This T cell receptor (beta chain) was recorded in a study of OX40 agonist ivuxolimab in advanced cancers. About the study: Dose-escalation patients were diagnosed with hepatocellular carcinoma, melanoma, renal cell cancer or head and neck cancer.

Repertoires were generated with immunoSEQ multiplex PCR, while TCRdb's copy carries only in-frame clones and drops some. There are about 21,000 clones in the sample; 82% occur only once, and approximately 3.1% lies in the top ten. V was clipped by 0 bases and J by 4 bases, with 10 bases between them. The CDR3 is 14 residues long. Germline loops: CDR1 SGHDT, CDR2 YYEEEE. The V gene is TRBV5-6, the J gene TRBJ1-1; no firm D call. The sequence was obtained from an adult with an advanced solid tumor such as melanoma, head and neck, liver or kidney cancer. This specimen consisted of CD4+ or CD8+ T cells sorted from blood, obtained in a trial of the OX40 agonist ivuxolimab. CDR3 residues: CASSLGGWSTEAFF. The CDR3 DNA reads TGTGCCAGCAGCTTGGGGGGTTGGAGCACTGAAGCTTTCTTT.